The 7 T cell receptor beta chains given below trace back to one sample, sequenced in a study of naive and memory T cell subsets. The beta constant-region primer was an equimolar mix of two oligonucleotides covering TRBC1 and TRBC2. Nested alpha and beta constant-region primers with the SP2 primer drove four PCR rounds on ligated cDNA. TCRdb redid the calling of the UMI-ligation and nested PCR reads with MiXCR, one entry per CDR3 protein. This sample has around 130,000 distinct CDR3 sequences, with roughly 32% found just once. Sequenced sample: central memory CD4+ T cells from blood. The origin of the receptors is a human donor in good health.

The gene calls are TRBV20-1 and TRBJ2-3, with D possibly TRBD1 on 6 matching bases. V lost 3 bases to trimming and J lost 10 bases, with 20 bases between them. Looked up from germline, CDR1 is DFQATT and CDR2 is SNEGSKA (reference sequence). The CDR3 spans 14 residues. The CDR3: CSASSGQTPPAQYF. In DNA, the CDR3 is TGCAGTGCTAGTTCGGGACAAACCCCCCCTGCGCAGTATTTT.

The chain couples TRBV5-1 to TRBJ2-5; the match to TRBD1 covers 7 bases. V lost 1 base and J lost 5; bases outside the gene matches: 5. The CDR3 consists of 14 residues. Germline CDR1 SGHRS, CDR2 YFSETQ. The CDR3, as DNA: TGCGCCAGCAGCTTGATTACAGGGGAGGAGACCCAGTACTTC. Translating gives CASSLITGEETQYF.

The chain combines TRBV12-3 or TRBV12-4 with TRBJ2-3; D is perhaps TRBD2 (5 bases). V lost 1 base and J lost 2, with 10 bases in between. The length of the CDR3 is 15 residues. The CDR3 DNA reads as TGTGCCAGCAGTTTAGACAGAGACTACACAGATACGCAGTATTTT. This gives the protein CASSLDRDYTDTQYF.

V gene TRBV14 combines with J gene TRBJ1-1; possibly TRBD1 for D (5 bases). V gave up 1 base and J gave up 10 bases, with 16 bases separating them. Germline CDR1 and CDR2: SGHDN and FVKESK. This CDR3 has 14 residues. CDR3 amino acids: CASSQVSGGARAFF. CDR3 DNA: TGTGCCAGCAGCCAAGTTAGTGGCGGGGCACGAGCTTTCTTT.

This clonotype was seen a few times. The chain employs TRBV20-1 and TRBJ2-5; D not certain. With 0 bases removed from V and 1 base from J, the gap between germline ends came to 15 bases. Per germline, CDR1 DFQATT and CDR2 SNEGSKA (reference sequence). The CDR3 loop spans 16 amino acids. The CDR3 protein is CSARDWLEVFQETQYF. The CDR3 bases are TGCAGTGCTAGAGATTGGCTCGAGGTCTTCCAAGAGACCCAGTACTTC.

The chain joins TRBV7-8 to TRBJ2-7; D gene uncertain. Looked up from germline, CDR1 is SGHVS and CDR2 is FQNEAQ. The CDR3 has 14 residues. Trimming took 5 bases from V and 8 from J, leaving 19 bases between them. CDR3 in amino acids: CASSPTPSLRKQYF. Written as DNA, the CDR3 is TGTGCCAGCAGCCCCACCCCGAGCCTTAGAAAGCAGTACTTC. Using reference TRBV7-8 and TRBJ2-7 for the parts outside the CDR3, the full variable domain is GAGVSQSPRYKVAKRGQDVALRCDPISGHVSLFWYQQALGQGPEFLTYFQNEAQLDKSGLPSDRFFAERPEGSVSTLKIQRTQQEDSAVYLCASSPTPSLRKQYFGPGTRLTVT.

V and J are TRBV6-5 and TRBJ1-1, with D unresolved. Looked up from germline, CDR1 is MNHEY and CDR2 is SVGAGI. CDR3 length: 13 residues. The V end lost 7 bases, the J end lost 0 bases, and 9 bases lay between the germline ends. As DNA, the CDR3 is TGTGCCAGCACCCACAGACTGAACACTGAAGCTTTCTTT. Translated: CASTHRLNTEAFF.